These 13 T cell receptor beta chains were sequenced from one sample in a study of blood T cells in healthy people across ages. A J-beta primer mix and a sample-barcoded 5' primer were used in a second PCR of about 6 to 12 cycles. TCRdb re-analysed the 5' RACE reads in MiXCR, keeping a single row per CDR3 protein. This table has about 720,000 distinct CDR3 sequences, 25% appearing once. These same data were also listed under a study on T cells of mothers and their children.

Material for sequencing was blood. These receptors all stem from a boy aged 10-17 years in good health.

J is TRBJ2-5 and V is TRBV2; D possibly corresponds to TRBD1 (6 bases). Per germline, CDR1 SNHLY and CDR2 FYNNEI. V gave up 10 bases and J gave up 5 bases, with 17 bases separating them. The CDR3 is 13 residues long. The CDR3 region has the DNA TGTGCCACGGCCGGGACACAGAGGGAGACCCAGTACTTC. Its protein is CATAGTQRETQYF.

This clonotype was recorded a few times. CDR3 residues: CASIPGRRSYEQYF. The CDR3 DNA follows: TGTGCCAGCATTCCCGGGAGGAGGAGTTACGAGCAGTACTTC. V usage is TRBV2 and J usage is TRBJ2-5; TRBD2 matches 7 bases. The tail of the sequence fits TRBJ2-7 better, so the J call may be wrong. Germline loops: CDR1 SNHLY, CDR2 FYNNEI. This CDR3 spans 14 amino acids.

This chain joins TRBV6-6 and TRBJ1-2; D uncertain. Germline values: CDR1 MNHNY, CDR2 SVGAGI (reference sequence). The CDR3 loop spans 13 amino acids. V dropped 5 bases and J dropped 4 bases, with 11 bases sitting between them. In nucleotides, the CDR3 is TGTGCCAGCAGTACCCCACAGCTCTATGGCTACACCTTC. Translating gives CASSTPQLYGYTF.

This clonotype appeared a few times. The chain joins TRBV28 to TRBJ2-2; D is undetermined. The CDR3 has 12 residues. Trimming took 6 bases from V and 10 from J, leaving 12 bases between them. CDR1 and CDR2 from the germline V gene are MDHEN and SYDVKM. The CDR3 region is CASSTPVQELFF. In nucleotides, the CDR3 is TGTGCCAGCAGCACCCCCGTTCAGGAGCTGTTTTTT.

This clonotype was detected only a few times. The V and J genes are TRBV19 and TRBJ2-3; D gene unclear. V was cut by 0 bases and J by 5 bases, with 18 bases left in between. Germline lookup yields CDR1 LNHDA and CDR2 SQIVND (reference sequence). The CDR3 is 17 residues long. The CDR3 spells CASSIDNLRPHEDTQYF. Written as DNA, the CDR3 is TGTGCCAGTAGTATAGACAACCTGCGACCCCATGAAGATACGCAGTATTTT.

The rearrangement uses TRBV20-1 and TRBJ2-7, with 9 bases identical to TRBD1. There are 14 residues in the CDR3. V shed 6 bases and J 3 bases; nucleotides not matched to a gene: 9. Germline loops: CDR1 DFQATT, CDR2 SNEGSKA (reference sequence). DNA of the CDR3: TGCAGTGCCCTCAAGGACAGGGGATACTACGAGCAGTACTTC. Its protein product is CSALKDRGYYEQYF.

The rearrangement links TRBV19 to TRBJ1-4; no firm D call. Germline loops: CDR1 LNHDA, CDR2 SQIVND (reference sequence). This CDR3 region has 12 residues. Deletions cut 7 bases from V and 17 bases from J, with 20 bases between. In DNA form, the CDR3 reads TGTGCCAGTAACGACGGGGTATCGACAACTTTTTTT. Translating gives CASNDGVSTTFF.

This chain uses TRBV20-1 with TRBJ1-1; D may be TRBD1 (5 bases). The CDR3 is 12 residues long. The germline V gene encodes CDR1 DFQATT and CDR2 SNEGSKA (reference sequence). Trimming removed 8 bases from V and 4 bases from J, with 14 bases in between. CDR3 bases: TGCAGTTCAAACGGGGGGGTCACTGAAGCTTTCTTT. This sequence encodes CSSNGGVTEAFF.

V is TRBV10-3 and J is TRBJ1-1; 7 bases map to TRBD1. V lost 3 bases to trimming and J lost 1 base; unmatched junction nucleotides: 5. The CDR3 loop spans 15 amino acids. Germline CDR1 ENHRY, CDR2 SYGVKD. CDR3 protein: CAISDPGQPNTEAFF. DNA for the CDR3: TGTGCCATCAGTGACCCGGGACAGCCGAACACTGAAGCTTTCTTT.

The V gene is TRBV29-1, the J gene TRBJ2-2; D is undetermined. This CDR3 spans 12 amino acids. Germline CDR1 reads SQVTM; CDR2 reads ANQGSEA. V lost 0 bases and J 6 bases, leaving 5 bases between the germline ends. The CDR3 DNA reads TGCAGCGTTGAAGATACGGCCGGGGAGCTGTTTTTT. This gives the protein CSVEDTAGELFF.

The CDR3 protein is CASSSQRYYEQYF. In DNA, the CDR3 is TGTGCCAGCAGCTCGCAAAGGTACTACGAGCAGTACTTC. The chain is built from TRBV7-2 and TRBJ2-7; D is unresolved. The V gene's germline CDR1 is SGHTA and CDR2 FQGNSA. CDR3 length equals 13 residues. Trimming removed 4 bases from V and 3 bases from J, with 10 bases in between.

This clonotype has just a few counts. The rearrangement uses TRBV20-1 and TRBJ2-5; D not resolved. Trimming cost V 0 bases and J 5 bases, with 10 bases left between them. Looked up from germline, CDR1 is DFQATT and CDR2 is SNEGSKA (reference sequence). The CDR3 totals 13 residues. CDR3: CSAREWTLETQYF. DNA for the CDR3: TGCAGTGCTAGAGAGTGGACGTTGGAGACCCAGTACTTC.

This chain connects TRBV7-9 to TRBJ2-2, with TRBD1 identical over 10 bases. After removal of 5 bases from V and 1 base from J, the junction contained 13 bases not matched to a gene. Germline CDR1 is SEHNR and CDR2 is FQNEAQ (reference sequence). The CDR3 loop spans 19 amino acids. This CDR3 is CASSRHRDRGAMNTGELFF. CDR3 in DNA: TGTGCCAGCAGCCGCCACCGGGACAGGGGCGCCATGAACACCGGGGAGCTGTTTTTT.